The source of this TCR beta chain is a study of cytomegalovirus exposure and HLA in healthy donors. Overall study: Within an early data release were roughly 83 million unique TCRs drawn from HLA-typed donors.

Vbeta (60) and Jbeta (13) primers were used in the PCR. Sequencing was performed with immunoSEQ multiplex PCR; in TCRdb, only in-frame clones are kept and a portion is missing. This sample has around 150,000 clones; approximately 83% occur once, and the top ten carry about 10%. V lost 3 bases and J lost 0, with 10 bases in between. CDR1 SQVTM and CDR2 ANQGSEA come from the germline V gene. The CDR3 is made up of 14 amino acids. Regarding the study as a whole: Information on immune exposure was restricted to one variable (CMV serostatus). Equally common other TCR beta chains were less clonally expanded than HLA-associated ones, a later analysis found. Upon later analysis, TCR association rates were observed to vary by HLA locus, being highest for DRB1 and lowest for HLA-C.

Comment on this clone: As yet, its antigen is unknown.

This TCR was recovered from a man aged 18 to 35 in good health and CMV-seropositive. Material for sequencing was PBMCs. J is TRBJ2-3 and V is TRBV29-1; D is perhaps TRBD1 (5 bases). CDR3 loop: CSVDGQGSTDTQYF. In DNA, the CDR3 is TGCAGCGTTGATGGGCAGGGTAGCACAGATACGCAGTATTTT.